Many counts were recorded for the clone carrying this TCR beta chain. Its antigen is undetermined. Preparation of the unsorted libraries drew on 2 million PBMCs stored at -80 C. Synthesis of cDNA used 5'RACE (with 10-nucleotide random UMIs). TCRdb reprocessed the 5' RACE reads via MiXCR and lists one record per CDR3 protein. The sample has about 76,000 distinct CDR3 sequences, over 15% seen once; the top ten hold 15%. This entry belongs to a study of neurological immune-mediated disorders. Points from the study as a whole: HTLV-1-associated myelopathy had the most TCR clonal expansion, while multiple sclerosis had the least, a level that fell below healthy controls. CDR3 amino acid sequences found in expanded clones were never shared across subjects, suggesting private repertoires in all groups.

This TCR was recovered from a woman aged 40 to 49 in good health. The specimen sequenced was PBMCs.

The CDR3 here is CSARDAQGENIQYF. For the CDR3, the DNA is TGCAGTGCTAGAGATGCGCAGGGTGAAAACATTCAGTACTTC. The chain has TRBV20-1 and TRBJ2-4, with D possibly TRBD1 on 5 matching bases. Looked up from germline, CDR1 is DFQATT and CDR2 is SNEGSKA (reference sequence). The V end lost 0 bases, the J end lost 5 bases, and 11 bases lay between the germline ends. The CDR3 length is 14 residues.